Listed below are T cell receptor beta chains from one sample, sequenced in a study of blood T cell repertoires in COVID-19. Assay used: immunoSEQ multiplex PCR; TCRdb lists only in-frame clones, some missing. This sample yields 86,000 or so clones, of which 90% to 95% are seen a single time; almost 4.5% belongs to the top ten. The specimen sequenced was peripheral blood. These receptors were collected from a human donor with active COVID-19. The donor label of this sample is uncertain. Both conserved end residues are part of each CDR3. Fields, in order: D gene, V gene, J gene, clone size, CDR3 DNA, CDR3 protein. A D gene is named only where the DNA matches it firmly. Rows give clone size only sometimes, using once, few, many, or a class for an expanded clone.

d_gene: NA
v_gene: TRBV6-5
j_gene: TRBJ2-2
abundance: NA
CDR3nt: TGTGCCAGCAGTTACCCGACAGAAAAGACCGGGGAGCTGTTTTTT
CDR3aa: CASSYPTEKTGELFF

d_gene: TRBD1
v_gene: TRBV24-1
j_gene: TRBJ2-1
abundance: few
CDR3nt: TGTGCCACCAGTGGTTCAGGGGGTAGTGCCTACAATGAGCAGTTCTTC
CDR3aa: CATSGSGGSAYNEQFF

d_gene: NA
v_gene: TRBV6-5
j_gene: TRBJ2-7
abundance: NA
CDR3nt: TGTGCCAGCAGAGGCAGGGTCTTCGACGAGCAGTACTTC
CDR3aa: CASRGRVFDEQYF

d_gene: TRBD1
v_gene: TRBV6-5
j_gene: TRBJ2-7
abundance: NA
CDR3nt: TGTGCCAGCAGCAGGGGACAGGGGGCGAATGAGCAGTACTTC
CDR3aa: CASSRGQGANEQYF

d_gene: TRBD2
v_gene: TRBV5-1
j_gene: TRBJ2-7
abundance: NA
CDR3nt: TGCGCCAGCAGCAATTTCGGGCTAGCGGGAAGCGGAGTGGACGAGCAGTACTTC
CDR3aa: CASSNFGLAGSGVDEQYF

d_gene: NA
v_gene: TRBV5-4
j_gene: TRBJ2-5
abundance: NA
CDR3nt: TGTGCCAGCAACGCCGGCCAAGAGACCCAGTACTTC
CDR3aa: CASNAGQETQYF

d_gene: NA
v_gene: TRBV3-1/TRBV3-2
j_gene: TRBJ1-2
abundance: NA
CDR3nt: TGTGCCAGCAGCCAAGACTCAGGGAGGTATGGCTACACCTTC
CDR3aa: CASSQDSGRYGYTF

d_gene: TRBD1
v_gene: TRBV24-1
j_gene: TRBJ1-3
abundance: NA
CDR3nt: TGTGCCACCAGTGATTTTATAGGACAGGGATTAGGAAACACCATATATTTT
CDR3aa: CATSDFIGQGLGNTIYF

d_gene: NA
v_gene: TRBV2
j_gene: TRBJ1-5
abundance: NA
CDR3nt: TGTGCCAGCCAACGGGACAACAATCAGCCCCAGCATTTT
CDR3aa: CASQRDNNQPQHF

d_gene: TRBD1
v_gene: TRBV5-4
j_gene: TRBJ2-5
abundance: NA
CDR3nt: TGTGCCAGCAGCCCTGAACCCGGGACAGGAGAGACCCAGTACTTC
CDR3aa: CASSPEPGTGETQYF

d_gene: NA
v_gene: TRBV24-1
j_gene: TRBJ2-1
abundance: NA
CDR3nt: TGTGCCACCAGTTTAGGGGGAGCATCCTACAATGAGCAGTTCTTC
CDR3aa: CATSLGGASYNEQFF

d_gene: NA
v_gene: TRBV19
j_gene: TRBJ1-1
abundance: NA
CDR3nt: TGTGCCAGTAATATCCAGGGTGTGGGCACTGAAGCTTTCTTT
CDR3aa: CASNIQGVGTEAFF

d_gene: NA
v_gene: TRBV7-9
j_gene: TRBJ1-1
abundance: NA
CDR3nt: TGTGCCAGCAGCTTTCGGAGGGCCCGAACGGGTACTGAAGCTTTCTTT
CDR3aa: CASSFRRARTGTEAFF

d_gene: NA
v_gene: TRBV12-3/TRBV12-4
j_gene: TRBJ2-7
abundance: NA
CDR3nt: TGTGCCAGCAGTTTTTCTTTGAGAGAGAAGCAGTACTTC
CDR3aa: CASSFSLREKQYF

d_gene: NA
v_gene: TRBV7-2
j_gene: TRBJ2-3
abundance: NA
CDR3nt: TGTGCCAGCAGCCTCAGTAAAGATACGCAGTATTTT
CDR3aa: CASSLSKDTQYF

d_gene: TRBD1
v_gene: TRBV11-2
j_gene: TRBJ1-3
abundance: NA
CDR3nt: TGTGCCAGCAGCTTGGGGACAGCCTCTGGAAACACCATATATTTT
CDR3aa: CASSLGTASGNTIYF

d_gene: NA
v_gene: TRBV12-3/TRBV12-4
j_gene: TRBJ1-3
abundance: NA
CDR3nt: TGTGCCAGTTGCAGGTCTGGAAACACCATATATTTT
CDR3aa: CASCRSGNTIYF

d_gene: TRBD2
v_gene: TRBV11-2
j_gene: TRBJ2-1
abundance: NA
CDR3nt: TGTGCCAGCAGCTTAGAAGGGACTAGCGGAACCTACAATGAGCAGTTCTTC
CDR3aa: CASSLEGTSGTYNEQFF

d_gene: TRBD1
v_gene: TRBV10-3
j_gene: TRBJ1-2
abundance: NA
CDR3nt: TGTGCCATCAGCGAGGGACAGGGTGGCTATGGCTACACCTTC
CDR3aa: CAISEGQGGYGYTF

d_gene: NA
v_gene: TRBV3-1/TRBV3-2
j_gene: TRBJ2-7
abundance: NA
CDR3nt: TGTGCCAGCGGGTGGAGGGAGGCCCCCTACGAGCAGTACTTC
CDR3aa: CASGWREAPYEQYF

d_gene: NA
v_gene: TRBV28
j_gene: TRBJ2-7
abundance: NA
CDR3nt: TGTGCCAGCAATGAGGCACAGGGTTACTACGAGCAGTACTTC
CDR3aa: CASNEAQGYYEQYF

d_gene: TRBD1
v_gene: TRBV7-8
j_gene: TRBJ1-5
abundance: NA
CDR3nt: TGTGCCAGCAGTCAACAGGGGTATAGCAATCAGCCCCAGCATTTT
CDR3aa: CASSQQGYSNQPQHF

d_gene: NA
v_gene: TRBV6-2/TRBV6-3
j_gene: TRBJ1-2
abundance: NA
CDR3nt: TGTGCCAGCAGTCGGCGGACAGACCTCTATGGCTACACCTTC
CDR3aa: CASSRRTDLYGYTF

d_gene: NA
v_gene: TRBV1
j_gene: TRBJ1-2
abundance: NA
CDR3nt: TGCACCAGCAGCCAATCAAAGCCCCGAAGGGGGAACTATGGCTACACCTTC
CDR3aa: CTSSQSKPRRGNYGYTF

d_gene: TRBD1
v_gene: TRBV6-6
j_gene: TRBJ2-7
abundance: NA
CDR3nt: TGTGCCAGCAGTTATCTCGACAGGGGGGTCGAGCAGTACTTC
CDR3aa: CASSYLDRGVEQYF

d_gene: NA
v_gene: TRBV11-2
j_gene: TRBJ2-5
abundance: NA
CDR3nt: TGTGCCAGCAGCTTATCTTCTGGGGGCGGGGGCGGGGAGACCCAGTACTTC
CDR3aa: CASSLSSGGGGGETQYF

d_gene: NA
v_gene: TRBV5-6
j_gene: TRBJ1-2
abundance: NA
CDR3nt: TGTGCCAGCAGCCTGACAGAGTATGGCTACACCTTC
CDR3aa: CASSLTEYGYTF

d_gene: TRBD2
v_gene: TRBV15
j_gene: TRBJ2-1
abundance: NA
CDR3nt: TGTGCCACCAGCAGATCGAGGGGACTAGCGGGAAGCTCCTACAATGAGCAGTTCTTC
CDR3aa: CATSRSRGLAGSSYNEQFF

d_gene: NA
v_gene: TRBV13
j_gene: TRBJ2-2
abundance: NA
CDR3nt: TGTGCCAGCGACCCCGGAGGGACCGGGGAGCTGTTTTTT
CDR3aa: CASDPGGTGELFF

d_gene: TRBD1
v_gene: TRBV7-9
j_gene: TRBJ1-2
abundance: NA
CDR3nt: TGTGCCAGCAGCTTAACAGGGGTTGACTATGGCTACACCTTC
CDR3aa: CASSLTGVDYGYTF

d_gene: NA
v_gene: TRBV27
j_gene: TRBJ2-7
abundance: NA
CDR3nt: TGTGCCAGCCGGGGGGCTGGAGGCGAGCAGTACTTC
CDR3aa: CASRGAGGEQYF

d_gene: NA
v_gene: TRBV24-1
j_gene: TRBJ2-7
abundance: NA
CDR3nt: TGTGCCACCAGTTCAGGGGGGAGCTCCTACGAGCAGTACTTC
CDR3aa: CATSSGGSSYEQYF

d_gene: NA
v_gene: TRBV6-5
j_gene: TRBJ1-5
abundance: once
CDR3nt: TGTGCCAGCAGCCTACCGAATCAGCCCCAGCATTTT
CDR3aa: CASSLPNQPQHF

d_gene: TRBD1
v_gene: TRBV7-6
j_gene: TRBJ1-1
abundance: NA
CDR3nt: TGTGCCAGCAGCGTCGGGACAGGGGGCACTGAAGCTTTCTTT
CDR3aa: CASSVGTGGTEAFF

d_gene: TRBD2
v_gene: TRBV27
j_gene: TRBJ2-5
abundance: NA
CDR3nt: TGTGCCAGCAGTTTCGGGGGGGTCTGGGAGACCCAGTACTTC
CDR3aa: CASSFGGVWETQYF

d_gene: TRBD2
v_gene: TRBV3-1/TRBV3-2
j_gene: TRBJ2-3
abundance: NA
CDR3nt: TGTGCCAGCAGCCGAGCGGGGCCAGATACGCAGTATTTT
CDR3aa: CASSRAGPDTQYF

d_gene: TRBD1
v_gene: TRBV10-3
j_gene: TRBJ2-2
abundance: NA
CDR3nt: TGTGCCATCACGGGACAGGGGGACACCGGGGAGCTGTTTTTT
CDR3aa: CAITGQGDTGELFF

d_gene: NA
v_gene: TRBV5-8
j_gene: TRBJ2-5
abundance: NA
CDR3nt: TGTGCCAGCAGCTGGGGTATTATCCCGACGGCGGGGTCCCAAGAGACCCAGTACTTC
CDR3aa: CASSWGIIPTAGSQETQYF

d_gene: NA
v_gene: TRBV7-7
j_gene: TRBJ2-5
abundance: NA
CDR3nt: TGTGCCAGCAGCTTAAACAGTCAAGAGACCCAGTACTTC
CDR3aa: CASSLNSQETQYF

d_gene: TRBD1
v_gene: TRBV5-4
j_gene: TRBJ2-4
abundance: NA
CDR3nt: TGTGCCAGCAGCTTGGCACAGGGGGGAAACATTCAGTACTTC
CDR3aa: CASSLAQGGNIQYF

d_gene: NA
v_gene: TRBV5-1
j_gene: TRBJ1-4
abundance: NA
CDR3nt: TGCGCCAGCAGCTCCTCGTGGTGGGGGGGTGAAAAACTGTTTTTT
CDR3aa: CASSSSWWGGEKLFF

d_gene: TRBD1
v_gene: TRBV6-2/TRBV6-3
j_gene: TRBJ2-7
abundance: NA
CDR3nt: TGTGCCAGCAGTTACCCCTCCGGGACAGGGACGTACGAGCAGTACTTC
CDR3aa: CASSYPSGTGTYEQYF

d_gene: NA
v_gene: TRBV2
j_gene: TRBJ2-2
abundance: NA
CDR3nt: TGTGCCAGCAGCGGGTACCCGGCCGGGGAGCTGTTTTTT
CDR3aa: CASSGYPAGELFF

d_gene: TRBD1
v_gene: TRBV6-5
j_gene: TRBJ1-1
abundance: NA
CDR3nt: TGTGCCAGCAGGACCGGGACAGAGAACACTGAAGCTTTCTTT
CDR3aa: CASRTGTENTEAFF

d_gene: NA
v_gene: TRBV11-2
j_gene: TRBJ2-7
abundance: NA
CDR3nt: TGTGCCAGCAGCTCCCAGTCAGGGACAAGCGCCTACGAGCAGTACTTC
CDR3aa: CASSSQSGTSAYEQYF

d_gene: NA
v_gene: TRBV3-1/TRBV3-2
j_gene: TRBJ2-3
abundance: once
CDR3nt: TGTGCCAGCAGCCATCTTGGGGCGCAGGGAAAGAGGACAGATACGCAGTATTTT
CDR3aa: CASSHLGAQGKRTDTQYF

d_gene: NA
v_gene: TRBV6-1
j_gene: TRBJ2-3
abundance: NA
CDR3nt: TGTGCCAGCAGTGAGGGCGGGGTCAGCACAGATACGCAGTATTTT
CDR3aa: CASSEGGVSTDTQYF

d_gene: NA
v_gene: TRBV5-4
j_gene: TRBJ2-2
abundance: NA
CDR3nt: TGTGCCAGCAGCTTCGACACCGGGGAGCTGTTTTTT
CDR3aa: CASSFDTGELFF

d_gene: NA
v_gene: TRBV6-5
j_gene: TRBJ1-1
abundance: NA
CDR3nt: TGTGCCAGCAGGTACGGACTTATTTCGGCTGAAGCTTTCTTT
CDR3aa: CASRYGLISAEAFF